What follows describes a single T cell receptor beta chain. Germline CDR1 is SGHDN and CDR2 is FVKESK. This CDR3 spans 13 amino acids. The V gene lost 0 bases and the J gene lost 2 bases, with 5 bases spanning the gap. Original processing notes: Estimates of nucleated cell counts were drawn from the amplification of reference gene primers. Sequenced by immunoSEQ multiplex PCR; TCRdb stores in-frame clones only, minus some. D and trimming come from the DNA, and the V and J calls and clone size come from that table. The sample lists roughly 100,000 clones, roughly 86% occurring once. The sample is drawn from a study of blood T cell repertoires in COVID-19. Background on the study: COVID-19 samples from acute and convalescent phases originated in the United States, Italy and Spain. The analysed material was cDNA or gDNA that came from T cells, B-cell-depleted T cells, or PBMCs.

Specimen: peripheral blood. The chain has TRBV14 and TRBJ2-7; D not resolved. This TCR was sampled from a middle-aged man with active or convalescent COVID-19. CDR3 nucleotides: TGTGCCAGCAGCCAAGATCCTACCTACGAGCAGTACGTC. Amino acids: CASSQDPTYEQYV.